This is a list of T cell receptor beta chains from one sample in a study of response to subunit inactivated influenza vaccine. Each CDR3 protein is one row after TCRdb ran MiXCR on the RT-PCR reads. The sample includes 500,000 to 700,000 distinct CDR3 sequences, around 25% of them seen just once. The same sample was also studied in work on T cells expressing NK-cell markers.

This specimen was CD4+ T cells sorted from PBMCs, taken 11 to 12 days after vaccination. The receptors here all came from a man aged 45-65 years who received an inactivated influenza vaccine. Each CDR3 is given with its conserved first and last residue. Fields, in order: clone size, D gene, J gene, CDR3 length, V gene, CDR3 DNA, CDR3 protein. The D gene is left open where the match is weak. Size is stated for part of the rows, as once, few or many counts, or as a class when the clone is expanded.

abundance: few; d_gene: NA; j_gene: TRBJ1-1; len: 16; v_gene: TRBV6-2/TRBV6-3; CDR3nt: TGTGCCAGCAGTTACTCCCCAGGGTTTTGGAACACTGAAGCTTTCTTT; CDR3aa: CASSYSPGFWNTEAFF
abundance: few; d_gene: NA; j_gene: TRBJ1-3; len: 16; v_gene: TRBV6-5; CDR3nt: TGTGCCAGCAGTTACGATGGCTCCAGCTCTGGAAACACCATATATTTT; CDR3aa: CASSYDGSSSGNTIYF
abundance: NA; d_gene: TRBD1; j_gene: TRBJ2-2; len: 18; v_gene: TRBV4-1; CDR3nt: TGCGCCAGCAGCCAAGAGAATTCAGGGGGATCGAACACCGGGGAGCTGTTTTTT; CDR3aa: CASSQENSGGSNTGELFF
abundance: few; d_gene: NA; j_gene: TRBJ2-7; len: 14; v_gene: TRBV12-3/TRBV12-4; CDR3nt: TGTGCCAGCAGTGTAACAGGGAAAGACTACGAGCAGTACTTC; CDR3aa: CASSVTGKDYEQYF
abundance: few; d_gene: TRBD1; j_gene: TRBJ1-6; len: 15; v_gene: TRBV14; CDR3nt: TGTGCCAGCAGCCAGGGGACAGCGGGAAATTCACCCCTCCACTTT; CDR3aa: CASSQGTAGNSPLHF
abundance: NA; d_gene: TRBD1; j_gene: TRBJ2-7; len: 15; v_gene: TRBV5-1; CDR3nt: TGCGCCAGCAGCTCAGGACAGGGGATTGTCTACGAGCAGTACTTC; CDR3aa: CASSSGQGIVYEQYF
abundance: NA; d_gene: NA; j_gene: TRBJ2-6; len: 15; v_gene: TRBV3-1; CDR3nt: TGTGCCAGCAGCCGGTTGATCTCTGGGGCCAACGTCCTGACTTTC; CDR3aa: CASSRLISGANVLTF
abundance: NA; d_gene: NA; j_gene: TRBJ2-5; len: 13; v_gene: TRBV7-9; CDR3nt: TGTGCCAGCAGCGAACGACTCTTGAGCGGCCTGTACTTC; CDR3aa: CASSERLLSGLYF
abundance: NA; d_gene: NA; j_gene: TRBJ1-2; len: 13; v_gene: TRBV29-1; CDR3nt: TGCAGCGTCACCCCGAGGAGTAGGGATGGCTACACCTTC; CDR3aa: CSVTPRSRDGYTF
abundance: NA; d_gene: TRBD2; j_gene: TRBJ2-7; len: 13; v_gene: TRBV20-1; CDR3nt: TGCAGTGCTAGCGGGAGGGCCCTGAACGAGCAGTACTTC; CDR3aa: CSASGRALNEQYF
abundance: few; d_gene: TRBD2; j_gene: TRBJ2-3; len: 15; v_gene: TRBV5-1; CDR3nt: TGCGCCAGCAGCTTGGATAGCGGGGGGTTTGATACGCAGTATTTT; CDR3aa: CASSLDSGGFDTQYF
abundance: NA; d_gene: TRBD2; j_gene: TRBJ2-5; len: 14; v_gene: TRBV20-1; CDR3nt: TGCAGTGCTAGAACTAGCGGGATGGAGGAGACCCAGTACTTC; CDR3aa: CSARTSGMEETQYF
abundance: NA; d_gene: NA; j_gene: TRBJ1-1; len: 16; v_gene: TRBV2; CDR3nt: TGTGCCAGCAGTGAGGGGAAAACTTCCGCAGGCACTGAAGCTTTCTTT; CDR3aa: CASSEGKTSAGTEAFF
abundance: many; d_gene: TRBD1; j_gene: TRBJ2-5; len: 14; v_gene: TRBV12-3/TRBV12-4; CDR3nt: TGTGCCAGCAGTCGCGACAGGGTATTCGAGACCCAGTACTTC; CDR3aa: CASSRDRVFETQYF
abundance: few; d_gene: TRBD2; j_gene: TRBJ2-2; len: 16; v_gene: TRBV27; CDR3nt: TGTGCCAGCAGTTTAGGGCTAGCGGGAGGAGTCGGGGAGCTGTTTTTT; CDR3aa: CASSLGLAGGVGELFF
abundance: NA; d_gene: TRBD1; j_gene: TRBJ1-4; len: 16; v_gene: TRBV6-1; CDR3nt: TGTGCCAGCACCCTCGCCAGGAGGGGGCAAGGTGAAAAACTGTTTTTT; CDR3aa: CASTLARRGQGEKLFF
abundance: NA; d_gene: TRBD1; j_gene: TRBJ2-5; len: 14; v_gene: TRBV5-5; CDR3nt: TGTGCCAGCAGCACGCAGGGGGTGGGGTGGACCCAGTACTTC; CDR3aa: CASSTQGVGWTQYF
abundance: few; d_gene: NA; j_gene: TRBJ2-1; len: 15; v_gene: TRBV7-9; CDR3nt: TGTGCCAGCAGCTTAGTCCGGTCAAGGGCAAATGAGCAGTTCTTC; CDR3aa: CASSLVRSRANEQFF
abundance: NA; d_gene: TRBD1; j_gene: TRBJ2-3; len: 16; v_gene: TRBV5-1; CDR3nt: TGCGCCAGCAGCTTGGCCGGACAGGGAAGCACAGATACGCAGTATTTT; CDR3aa: CASSLAGQGSTDTQYF
abundance: NA; d_gene: TRBD1; j_gene: TRBJ2-7; len: 11; v_gene: TRBV20-1; CDR3nt: TGCAGTGCTAGAGGACGACAGGGACAGTACTTC; CDR3aa: CSARGRQGQYF
abundance: many; d_gene: NA; j_gene: TRBJ2-7; len: 13; v_gene: TRBV7-2; CDR3nt: TGTGCCAGCAGCTTTGAAAGGTCCTACGAGCAGTACTTC; CDR3aa: CASSFERSYEQYF
abundance: few; d_gene: TRBD2; j_gene: TRBJ2-1; len: 16; v_gene: TRBV11-2; CDR3nt: TGTGCCAGCAGCTTAGAATCTAGCGGGAGTTACAATGAGCAGTTCTTC; CDR3aa: CASSLESSGSYNEQFF
abundance: many; d_gene: TRBD2; j_gene: TRBJ2-1; len: 15; v_gene: TRBV18; CDR3nt: TGTGCCAGCTCACCTTCGGGAGGGGAGTACAATGAGCAGTTCTTC; CDR3aa: CASSPSGGEYNEQFF
abundance: NA; d_gene: NA; j_gene: TRBJ2-1; len: 15; v_gene: TRBV6-1; CDR3nt: TGTGCCAGCAGTATCAGGGGGGCAACCTACAATGAGCAGTTCTTC; CDR3aa: CASSIRGATYNEQFF
abundance: NA; d_gene: TRBD1; j_gene: TRBJ1-1; len: 13; v_gene: TRBV20-1; CDR3nt: TGCAGTGCAGAGACAGGGTATGGCACTGAAGCTTTCTTT; CDR3aa: CSAETGYGTEAFF
abundance: many; d_gene: NA; j_gene: TRBJ2-1; len: 15; v_gene: TRBV20-1; CDR3nt: TGCAGTGCTAGAGAAGAGGGAGGCTCCTACAATGAGCAGTTCTTC; CDR3aa: CSAREEGGSYNEQFF
abundance: NA; d_gene: NA; j_gene: TRBJ1-2; len: 16; v_gene: TRBV5-1; CDR3nt: TGCGCCAGCAGCTTGGACCCGTTCGGACCTAACTATGGCTACACCTTC; CDR3aa: CASSLDPFGPNYGYTF
abundance: few; d_gene: NA; j_gene: TRBJ2-7; len: 12; v_gene: TRBV28; CDR3nt: TGTGCCAGCAGTGGGCCAGCCTACGAGCAGTACTTC; CDR3aa: CASSGPAYEQYF
abundance: NA; d_gene: NA; j_gene: TRBJ2-7; len: 13; v_gene: TRBV29-1; CDR3nt: TGCAGCGTTGAAGATTCGAGGGCGGGCGAGCAGTACTTC; CDR3aa: CSVEDSRAGEQYF
abundance: NA; d_gene: TRBD2; j_gene: TRBJ2-5; len: 14; v_gene: TRBV20-1; CDR3nt: TGCAGTGCTAGTCCTAGCGGGAGCCTAGAGACCCAGTACTTC; CDR3aa: CSASPSGSLETQYF
abundance: NA; d_gene: NA; j_gene: TRBJ2-7; len: 13; v_gene: TRBV27; CDR3nt: TGTGCCAGCAGAGGAGGGGGTTCCTACGAGCAGTACTTC; CDR3aa: CASRGGGSYEQYF
abundance: few; d_gene: NA; j_gene: TRBJ1-5; len: 15; v_gene: TRBV4-1; CDR3nt: TGCGCCAGCAGCCAAGATGGTCAGGGGAGTCAGCCCCAGCATTTT; CDR3aa: CASSQDGQGSQPQHF
abundance: NA; d_gene: TRBD1; j_gene: TRBJ1-3; len: 16; v_gene: TRBV7-2; CDR3nt: TGTGCCAGCAGCCCAGGGACAGGGTTATCCGGAAACACCATATATTTT; CDR3aa: CASSPGTGLSGNTIYF
abundance: NA; d_gene: NA; j_gene: TRBJ2-1; len: 13; v_gene: TRBV9; CDR3nt: TGTGCCAGCAGCGCCGGACAGCTCAATGAGCAGTTCTTC; CDR3aa: CASSAGQLNEQFF
abundance: NA; d_gene: TRBD2; j_gene: TRBJ2-4; len: 16; v_gene: TRBV6-1; CDR3nt: TGTGCCAGCAGGGGACTAGCGGGCGGGTCCAAAAACATTCAGTACTTC; CDR3aa: CASRGLAGGSKNIQYF
abundance: NA; d_gene: TRBD2; j_gene: TRBJ2-1; len: 15; v_gene: TRBV20-1; CDR3nt: TGCAGTGCTAGAGTTGTGTCGGGGGGGTACAATGAGCAGTTCTTC; CDR3aa: CSARVVSGGYNEQFF
abundance: NA; d_gene: NA; j_gene: TRBJ2-3; len: 15; v_gene: TRBV13; CDR3nt: TGTGCCAGCAGTAAAGGGGCGCAACGCACAGATACGCAGTATTTT; CDR3aa: CASSKGAQRTDTQYF
abundance: NA; d_gene: TRBD1; j_gene: TRBJ2-5; len: 15; v_gene: TRBV28; CDR3nt: TGTGCCAGCAGTCCCATGGGGACAGGGGAAGAGACCCAGTACTTC; CDR3aa: CASSPMGTGEETQYF
abundance: many; d_gene: NA; j_gene: TRBJ2-2; len: 14; v_gene: TRBV5-5; CDR3nt: TGTGCCAGCAGCTTAGAATGGAACACCGGGGAGCTGTTTTTT; CDR3aa: CASSLEWNTGELFF
abundance: few; d_gene: NA; j_gene: TRBJ1-5; len: 15; v_gene: TRBV6-1; CDR3nt: TGTGCCAGCAGTGCGACAGTTTATAGCAATCAGCCCCAGCATTTT; CDR3aa: CASSATVYSNQPQHF
abundance: NA; d_gene: TRBD2; j_gene: TRBJ2-1; len: 15; v_gene: TRBV6-2/TRBV6-3; CDR3nt: TGTGCCAGCAGCTCACCCACCCTAGCGGGGAATGAGCAGTTCTTC; CDR3aa: CASSSPTLAGNEQFF
abundance: many; d_gene: NA; j_gene: TRBJ2-1; len: 15; v_gene: TRBV3-1; CDR3nt: TGTGCCAGCAGCCAAGATGGTGGGGGACGGACGAAGCAGTTCTTC; CDR3aa: CASSQDGGGRTKQFF
abundance: few; d_gene: TRBD2; j_gene: TRBJ2-2; len: 17; v_gene: TRBV11-2; CDR3nt: TGTGCCAGCAGCTTCCTTTCCTGGCGGGAGTACACCGGGGAGCTGTTTTTT; CDR3aa: CASSFLSWREYTGELFF
abundance: NA; d_gene: TRBD2; j_gene: TRBJ2-3; len: 15; v_gene: TRBV5-1; CDR3nt: TGCGCCAGCAGCCCCGGGGGGGCACTGTCAGATACGCAGTATTTT; CDR3aa: CASSPGGALSDTQYF
abundance: NA; d_gene: TRBD2; j_gene: TRBJ2-3; len: 14; v_gene: TRBV20-1; CDR3nt: TGCAGTGCTGGGGTTGCGGGGGGCACAGATACGCAGTATTTT; CDR3aa: CSAGVAGGTDTQYF
abundance: few; d_gene: TRBD2; j_gene: TRBJ2-5; len: 15; v_gene: TRBV20-1; CDR3nt: TGCAGTGCTAGAGGAGCTAGCGGGAGTTTGCGGACCCAGTACTTC; CDR3aa: CSARGASGSLRTQYF
abundance: few; d_gene: TRBD1; j_gene: TRBJ2-7; len: 13; v_gene: TRBV27; CDR3nt: TGTGCCACCCTCCGGGACAGGAGTTACGAGCAGTACTTC; CDR3aa: CATLRDRSYEQYF